Below, 30 T cell receptor beta chains from the same sample are listed, as sequenced in a study of early stage breast cancer tumors. Repertoires were generated with immunoSEQ multiplex PCR, while TCRdb's copy carries only in-frame clones and drops some. The sample includes fewer than 30,000 clones, approximately 54% seen only once; the top ten take 7% to 9.5%. Specimen: breast tumor tissue. The receptors here all came from a person in their fifties or sixties with breast cancer.

The chain employs TRBV6-1 and TRBJ2-7; a possible D gene is TRBD1 (5 bases). V shed 4 bases and J shed 3 bases, with 22 bases lying between them. Germline-derived CDR1 and CDR2 are MNHNS and SASEGT. The CDR3 contains 17 residues. The CDR3 protein is CASSAPLSSTERYEQYF. CDR3 nucleotides: TGTGCCAGCAGTGCACCACTTTCCTCGACAGAGCGCTACGAGCAGTACTTC.

The J gene is TRBJ2-7, the V gene TRBV6-5, with TRBD2 matching over 11 bases. The CDR3 length is 15 residues. With 7 bases clipped from V and 4 bases from J, the junction kept 9 bases outside the gene matches. Germline CDR1 MNHEY, CDR2 SVGAGI. CDR3 region: CASKESSSGRYEQYF. The DNA for the CDR3 is TGTGCCAGCAAGGAATCGTCTAGCGGGAGGTACGAGCAGTACTTC.

This clone came up a few times. The rearrangement joins TRBV28 to TRBJ1-1; D ambiguous. The CDR3 is 12 amino acids. Per germline, CDR1 MDHEN and CDR2 SYDVKM. V lost 5 bases, J lost 7 bases, and 11 bases lay in between. The chain's CDR3 is CASSTQNLEAFF. The CDR3 DNA is TGTGCCAGCAGTACTCAGAATCTTGAAGCTTTCTTT.

V is TRBV6-6 and J is TRBJ1-5; possibly TRBD1 for D (6 bases). Per the germline V gene, CDR1 is MNHNY and CDR2 is SVGAGI (reference sequence). V dropped 7 bases and J dropped 5 bases, with 18 bases sitting between them. This CDR3 contains 15 residues. The CDR3 loop is CASTPGWGADQPQHF. As DNA, the CDR3 is TGTGCCAGCACCCCCGGCTGGGGGGCCGATCAGCCCCAGCATTTT.

The genes are TRBV9 and TRBJ2-1, with 7 bases fitting TRBD2. The germline V gene has CDR1 SGDLS and CDR2 YYNGEE. The CDR3 is 15 amino acids. Trimming removed 7 bases from V and 8 bases from J; junction bases left unmatched: 15. The CDR3 DNA is TGTGCCAGCGCAGTAGAAGGCGGGAGAAGTCATGAGCAGTTCTTC. It specifies CASAVEGGRSHEQFF.

V gene TRBV4-2 combines with J gene TRBJ1-1; 7 bases map to TRBD1. Germline V gene lookup returns CDR1 LGHNA and CDR2 YNFKEQ. J was trimmed by 4 bases and V by 0 bases; bases with no gene match: 8. This CDR3 comprises 16 residues. CDR3 DNA: TGTGCCAGCAGCCAAGAACCAACAGGGGACTTCACTGAAGCTTTCTTT. It yields the protein CASSQEPTGDFTEAFF.

The DNA for the CDR3 is TGTGCCACCAGCAGAGGACTTGACGCCGGGGAGCTGTTTTTT. This translates into CATSRGLDAGELFF. V is TRBV15 and J is TRBJ2-2, with D uncertain. The V end lost 1 base, the J end lost 6 bases, and 9 bases lay between the germline ends. Germline V CDR1 and CDR2: LNHNV, YYDKDF (reference sequence). This CDR3 is built from 14 residues.

This rearrangement joins TRBV6-6 to TRBJ2-2; no firm D call. Trimming took 2 bases from V and 7 from J, leaving 5 bases between them. The germline gives CDR1 MNHNY, CDR2 SVGAGI (reference sequence). This CDR3 has 12 amino acids. CDR3 sequence: CASSYINGELFF. The CDR3 nucleotides are TGTGCCAGCAGTTACATAAACGGGGAGCTGTTTTTT.

V is TRBV6-5 and J is TRBJ2-3; D is unresolved. CDR1 and CDR2 from the germline V gene are MNHEY and SVGAGI. The CDR3 is made up of 15 amino acids. V was trimmed by 3 bases and J by 0 bases, leaving 10 bases between them. The DNA for the CDR3 is TGTGCCAGCAGTTATTTGGGGTCAAGCACAGATACGCAGTATTTT. Its translation is CASSYLGSSTDTQYF.

V and J are TRBV7-9 and TRBJ1-2, with 7 bases aligning to TRBD1. Losses at the gene ends were 0 bases for V and 2 bases for J; bases not matched to a gene: 0. In germline, CDR1 is SEHNR, CDR2 FQNEAQ (reference sequence). This CDR3 has 14 amino acids. The CDR3 nucleotides read TGTGCCAGCAGCTTAGCGGGACAGAACTATGGCTACACCTTC. Its protein product is CASSLAGQNYGYTF. Supplemented by reference TRBV7-9 and TRBJ1-2, the full variable domain reads DTGVSQNPRHKITKRGQNVTFRCDPISEHNRLYWYRQTLGQGPEFLTYFQNEAQLEKSRLLSDRFSAERPKGSFSTLEIQRTEQGDSAMYLCASSLAGQNYGYTFGSGTRLTVV.

The J gene is TRBJ2-3, the V gene TRBV10-2; D remains unclear. V dropped 0 bases and J dropped 10 bases, with 11 bases sitting between them. The CDR3 length is 13 residues. CDR1 is WSHSY and CDR2 is SAAADI in the germline V gene. CDR3 sequence: CASSESMLEAQYF. For the CDR3, the DNA is TGCGCCAGCAGTGAGTCGATGCTAGAGGCGCAGTATTTT.

This clone was seen at least ten times. J is TRBJ2-3 and V is TRBV6-1, with D unclear. This CDR3 spans 17 amino acids. V was cut by 0 bases and J by 0 bases, with 13 bases left in between. Germline values: CDR1 MNHNS, CDR2 SASEGT. CDR3 DNA sequence: TGTGCCAGCAGTGAAGCCTTCGGGCCCGCTAGCACAGATACGCAGTATTTT. Translation: CASSEAFGPASTDTQYF.

The chain carries TRBV10-3 and TRBJ1-5; D remains unclear. The germline V gene has CDR1 ENHRY and CDR2 SYGVKD. V was trimmed by 3 bases and J by 6 bases, leaving 9 bases between them. The CDR3 loop spans 13 amino acids. CDR3: CAISDDRAQPQHF. As DNA, the CDR3 is TGTGCCATCAGTGACGATAGGGCTCAGCCCCAGCATTTT.

The chain links TRBV7-8 to TRBJ2-1; 9 bases are shared with TRBD2. J gave up 4 bases and V 1 base, and 5 bases lay outside the gene matches. The CDR3 length is 16 residues. Germline V gives CDR1 SGHVS, CDR2 FQNEAQ. In DNA form, the CDR3 reads TGTGCCAGCAGCTTAGGGAGGCTAGCGGGGTACAATGAGCAGTTCTTC. Its protein product is CASSLGRLAGYNEQFF.

This clone was counted once. The chain links TRBV29-1 to TRBJ2-1; the match to TRBD2 covers 12 bases. This CDR3 has 14 residues. J lost 9 bases, V lost 6 bases, and 9 bases had no gene match. CDR1 and CDR2 from the germline V gene are SQVTM and ANQGSEA. CDR3 nucleotide sequence: TGCAGCGTCATCTCGACTAGCGGGAGATCTGAGCAGTTCTTC. This sequence encodes CSVISTSGRSEQFF.

The CDR3 DNA sequence: TGTGCCAGCAGCCCCCAGGGGGCGGGCGGTAGAGATACGCAGTATTTT. It codes for CASSPQGAGGRDTQYF. The chain uses TRBV9 and TRBJ2-3; TRBD1 agrees at 8 bases. Germline values: CDR1 SGDLS, CDR2 YYNGEE. V was pared by 4 bases and J by 5 bases, with 12 bases of the junction left unmatched. The CDR3 contains 16 residues.

This clone is deemed large (0.1 to 1%). This chain connects TRBV6-1 to TRBJ2-3, with 7 nucleotides matching TRBD1. Germline lookup yields CDR1 MNHNS and CDR2 SASEGT. The V segment lost 7 bases and the J segment 4 bases; nucleotides outside the gene matches: 5. The CDR3 has 13 amino acids. The CDR3 region is CASMQGDADTQYF. CDR3 sequence (DNA): TGTGCCAGCATGCAGGGGGACGCAGATACGCAGTATTTT.

The sample holds a few counts of this clone. V usage is TRBV7-9 and J usage is TRBJ2-7; the D is unclear. This CDR3 region has 11 residues. Germline CDR1 is SEHNR and CDR2 is FQNEAQ (reference sequence). V lost 6 bases and J lost 2, with 5 bases in between. CDR3 sequence: CASSRAYEQYF. CDR3 sequence (DNA): TGTGCCAGCAGTCGGGCCTACGAGCAGTACTTC.

The CDR3 coding sequence is TGCGCCAGCAGCTTGGCGACAGGGGGTTATCAGAACACTGAAGCTTTCTTT. Residues: CASSLATGGYQNTEAFF. The chain joins TRBV5-1 to TRBJ1-1; TRBD1 matches at 9 bases. The trim removed 0 bases at V and 1 base at J, leaving 7 bases unmatched. CDR1 and CDR2 from the germline V gene are SGHRS and YFSETQ. This CDR3 is 17 amino acids long.

The rearrangement joins TRBV7-9 to TRBJ2-3; D not resolved. The V gene lost 1 base and the J gene lost 5 bases, with 10 bases spanning the gap. CDR1 is SEHNR and CDR2 is FQNEAQ in the germline V gene (reference sequence). The CDR3 sequence is 14 residues long. The CDR3 loop reads CASSLVSYVDTQYF. The CDR3 DNA follows: TGTGCCAGCAGCTTAGTGAGCTATGTAGATACGCAGTATTTT.

This clone came up once. The genes are TRBV6-5 and TRBJ2-7; a weak D match, TRBD1 (6 bases). The V end lost 6 bases, the J end lost 6 bases, and 21 bases lay between the germline ends. Per the germline V gene, CDR1 is MNHEY and CDR2 is SVGAGI. The CDR3 totals 15 residues. The CDR3 region is CASRETGLAIGEQYF. CDR3 bases: TGTGCCAGCAGGGAGACAGGCCTTGCGATTGGCGAGCAGTACTTC.

The gene calls are TRBV11-2 and TRBJ2-7, with D possibly TRBD2 on 6 matching bases. Trimming shortened V by 0 bases and J by 5 bases, and 8 bases separated the two germline ends. The CDR3 contains 13 residues. Germline CDR1 and CDR2: SGHAT and FQNNGV. The CDR3 DNA follows: TGTGCCAGCAGCTTAGACGGGAGTAACGAGCAGTACTTC. Protein product: CASSLDGSNEQYF.

This clone was seen repeatedly, ten times or more. In nucleotides, the CDR3 is TGTGCCAGCGGTCGAGAACCCACAGATACGCAGTATTTT. It encodes CASGREPTDTQYF. The chain combines TRBV6-1 with TRBJ2-3; no firm D call. There are 13 residues in the CDR3. The ends were cut back, 8 bases at V and 2 bases at J, with 11 bases in the middle. The germline V gene encodes CDR1 MNHNS and CDR2 SASEGT.

Concerning this clone itself: The junction differs from germline at one of its ends, possibly a read error. The chain couples TRBV5-1 to TRBJ1-3, with D maybe TRBD1 (5 bases). The CDR3 covers 15 residues. From germline, CDR1 is SGHRS and CDR2 YFSETQ. The CDR3 reads CASSLDNHSGNTIYF. In DNA form, the CDR3 reads TGCGCCAGCAGTTTGGACAATCACTCTGGAAACACCATATATTTT.

This clone was counted only a few times. The chain has TRBV2 and TRBJ1-2; TRBD1 is a possible D gene (5 bases). CDR3 length: 15 residues. Germline values: CDR1 SNHLY, CDR2 FYNNEI. V was cut by 4 bases and J by 4 bases, with 16 bases left in between. CDR3 amino acids: CASSAAGVGSYGYTF. The CDR3 nucleotides are TGTGCCAGCAGTGCAGCGGGGGTAGGTAGCTATGGCTACACCTTC.

With regard to this clone: Other DNA sequences in this sample translate to the same CDR3. The J gene is TRBJ2-1, the V gene TRBV29-1, with no clear D. V lost 4 bases to trimming and J lost 6 bases, with 4 bases between them. Germline V CDR1 and CDR2: SQVTM, ANQGSEA. The CDR3 is 10 amino acids. CDR3 nucleotides: TGCAGCGTTGTCAGCAATGAGCAGTTCTTC. This sequence encodes CSVVSNEQFF.

The chain recombines TRBV7-3 with TRBJ2-2; unclear D gene. The length of the CDR3 is 14 residues. CDR1 is SGHTA, CDR2 FQGTGA, per germline. Deletions cut 2 bases from V and 3 bases from J, with 7 bases between. CDR3 DNA sequence: TGTGCCAGCAGCTTATCAAAGGACACCGGGGAGCTGTTTTTT. It translates to CASSLSKDTGELFF.

This clone appeared a few times. V is TRBV29-1 and J is TRBJ2-7, with D possibly TRBD1 on 6 matching bases. Deletions cut 5 bases from V and 2 bases from J, with 7 bases between. Germline assignment: CDR1 SQVTM and CDR2 ANQGSEA. There are 11 residues in the CDR3. CDR3 DNA: TGCAGCGTTCGGACAGCCTACGAGCAGTACTTC. Protein sequence: CSVRTAYEQYF.

V is TRBV4-2 and J is TRBJ2-3; 9 bases align to TRBD2. The trim removed 3 bases at V and 5 bases at J, leaving 12 bases unmatched. Looked up from germline, CDR1 is LGHNA and CDR2 is YNFKEQ. The CDR3 totals 17 residues. CDR3 nucleotide sequence: TGTGCCAGCAGCCATGTGGGGGTAGCGGGAGATGTAGATACGCAGTATTTT. Protein sequence: CASSHVGVAGDVDTQYF.

This chain connects TRBV19 to TRBJ2-3; D is unclear. V was shortened by 3 bases and J by 2 bases, with 9 bases between the two germline ends. The CDR3 has 14 residues. CDR1 and CDR2 from the germline V gene are LNHDA and SQIVND (reference sequence). CDR3 region: CASSIRVPTDTQYF. CDR3 sequence (DNA): TGTGCCAGTAGTATTAGGGTCCCCACAGATACGCAGTATTTT.